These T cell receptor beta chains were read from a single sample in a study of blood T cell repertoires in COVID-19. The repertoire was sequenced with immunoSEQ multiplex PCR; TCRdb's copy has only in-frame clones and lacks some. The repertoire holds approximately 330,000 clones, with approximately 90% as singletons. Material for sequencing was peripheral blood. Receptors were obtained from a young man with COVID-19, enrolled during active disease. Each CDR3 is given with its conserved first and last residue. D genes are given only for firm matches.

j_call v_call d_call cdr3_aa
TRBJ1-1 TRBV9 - CASSKGQLNTEAFF
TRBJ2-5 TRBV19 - CASSILPLETQYF
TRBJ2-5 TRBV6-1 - CASSEQEGTGGETQYF
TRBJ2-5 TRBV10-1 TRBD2 CAGSPGTSGGAGETQYF
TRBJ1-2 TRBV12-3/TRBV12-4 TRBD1 CASRTGGGYGYTF
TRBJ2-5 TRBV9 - CASSPRRNFQETQYF
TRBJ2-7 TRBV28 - CASTRGATYEQYF
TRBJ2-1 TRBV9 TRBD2 CASSVVVTSGSSYNEQFF
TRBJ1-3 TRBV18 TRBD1 CASSPRGQGGNTIYF
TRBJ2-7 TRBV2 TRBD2 CASSGRLAGLYEQYF
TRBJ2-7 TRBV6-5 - CASSHRPYEQYF
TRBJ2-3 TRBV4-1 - CASSQDVRSPRGIADTQYF
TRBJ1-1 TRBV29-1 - CSVDNRMNTEAFF
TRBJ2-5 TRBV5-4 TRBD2 CASSLGLAGGWETQYF
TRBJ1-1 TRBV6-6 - CASRLQGGYTEAFF
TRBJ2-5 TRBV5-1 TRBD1 CASSFLTGEETQYF
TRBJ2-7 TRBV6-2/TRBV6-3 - CASSSPGNRDEQYF
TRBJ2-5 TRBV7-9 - CASSLKGPPETQYF
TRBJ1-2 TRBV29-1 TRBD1 CSVETGDRNYGYTF
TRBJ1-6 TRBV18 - CASSPEYQGGNSPLHF
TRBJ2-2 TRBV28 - CASKVPERDTGELFF
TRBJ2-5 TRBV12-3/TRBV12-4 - CASSLDSTQYF
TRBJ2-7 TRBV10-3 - CATHLDNDYEQYF
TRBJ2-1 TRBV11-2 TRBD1 CASSSGGFSYNEQFF
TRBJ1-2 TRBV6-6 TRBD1 CASSPGQGNGYTF
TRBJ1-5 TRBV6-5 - CASSSGIRQPQHF
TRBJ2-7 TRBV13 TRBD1 CASSHRDRDRHEQYF
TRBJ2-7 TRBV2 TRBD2 CASRKGLAGTYEQYF
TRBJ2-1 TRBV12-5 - CASGLVSYEQFF
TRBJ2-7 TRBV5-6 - CASRKGYYEQYF
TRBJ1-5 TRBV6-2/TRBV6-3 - CASSRGTPNQPQHF
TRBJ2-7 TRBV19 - CASSRRDLGEQYF
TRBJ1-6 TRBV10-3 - CAISGSEESPLHF
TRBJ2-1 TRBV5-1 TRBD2 CASRNLAGTDNEQFF
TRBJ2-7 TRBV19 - CASSSYYDRYEQYF
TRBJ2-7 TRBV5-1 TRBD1 CASSGGTGTYEQYF
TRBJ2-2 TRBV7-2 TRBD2 CASSAPGLAGSTGELFF
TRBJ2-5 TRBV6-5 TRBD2 CASSYSTSGGETQYF
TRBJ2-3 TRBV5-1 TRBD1 CASRTGADTQYF
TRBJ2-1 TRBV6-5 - CASSTGHSYNEQFF
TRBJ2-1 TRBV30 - CAWGTDWGEKAYNEQFF
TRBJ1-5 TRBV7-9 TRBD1 CASSLSATGENSNQPQHF
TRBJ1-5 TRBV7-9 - CASSSFEGKDQPQHF
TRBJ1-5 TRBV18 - CASSLGTGFHGNQPQHF
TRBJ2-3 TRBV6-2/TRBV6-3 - CASSYSGAHAAGWGTDTQYF
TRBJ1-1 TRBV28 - CASSRVISNTEAFF
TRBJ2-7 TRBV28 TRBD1 CASSLLSWDSSYEQYF
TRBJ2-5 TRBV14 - CASSQEIKSDPTPQETQYF
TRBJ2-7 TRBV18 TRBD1 CASSPLGQGAFEQYF
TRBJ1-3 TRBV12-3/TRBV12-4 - CASSLPGSPSF
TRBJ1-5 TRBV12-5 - CASGSDRSGNQPQHF
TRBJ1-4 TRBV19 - CASRGGATNEKLFF